Following are 23 T cell receptor beta chains from one sample sequenced in a study of cytomegalovirus exposure and HLA in healthy donors. The PCR was carried out with 60 Vbeta primers and 13 Jbeta primers. Some clones are missing from TCRdb's copy, which holds only in-frame ones; the method was immunoSEQ multiplex PCR. The data contain some 120,000 clones, about 8.5% of them singletons. Sample: PBMCs. The source is a man aged 35-49 years in good health and CMV-seronegative.

On this clone itself: Other nucleotide sequences from this sample produce the same CDR3. The chain is built from TRBV7-9 and TRBJ1-4; TRBD1 is a possible D gene (6 bases). V was shortened by 2 bases and J by 4 bases, with 11 bases between the two germline ends. CDR1 SEHNR and CDR2 FQNEAQ come from the germline V gene (reference sequence). This CDR3 region has 15 residues. The DNA of the CDR3 is TGTGCCAGCAGCTTATCCTTACAGGGTAATGAAAAACTGTTTTTT. This encodes CASSLSLQGNEKLFF.

This clone was seen a handful of times. V usage is TRBV2 and J usage is TRBJ2-1, with D perhaps TRBD2 (6 bases). V shed 8 bases and J shed 3 bases, with 14 bases lying between them. The length of the CDR3 is 14 residues. Germline assignment: CDR1 SNHLY and CDR2 FYNNEI. The CDR3 reads CASLTLANYNEQFF. The DNA for the CDR3 is TGTGCCAGCTTGACCCTAGCGAACTACAATGAGCAGTTCTTC. Variable domain in full (rest from reference TRBV2 and TRBJ2-1): EPEVTQTPSHQVTQMGQEVILRCVPISNHLYFYWYRQILGQKVEFLVSFYNNEISEKSEIFDDQFSVERPDGSNFTLKIRSTKLEDSAMYFCASLTLANYNEQFFGPGTRLTVL.

The chain links TRBV2 to TRBJ1-4; no definite D call. Trimming removed 3 bases at V and 0 bases at J, with 14 bases between. The CDR3 is 17 amino acids. CDR1 SNHLY and CDR2 FYNNEI come from the germline V gene. The CDR3 coding sequence is TGTGCCAGCAGTGAGTGGTCTATACTTACAACTAATGAAAAACTGTTTTTT. Amino acids: CASSEWSILTTNEKLFF.

This clone was observed a handful of times. The chain combines TRBV18 with TRBJ1-2; the D gene is possibly TRBD1 (5 bases). CDR1 and CDR2 from the germline V gene are KGHSH and LQKENI. V lost 6 bases to trimming and J lost 6 bases, with 14 bases between them. The CDR3 sequence is 13 residues long. DNA for the CDR3: TGTGCCAGCTCCCTAGGGGTCGTGGATGGCTACACCTTC. Translating it yields CASSLGVVDGYTF.

This clone has only a few counts. This rearrangement joins TRBV7-2 to TRBJ2-3; 7 bases agree with TRBD2. With 5 bases clipped from V and 6 bases from J, the junction kept 5 bases outside the gene matches. CDR1 is SGHTA and CDR2 is FQGNSA in the germline V gene. The CDR3 is made up of 13 amino acids. The chain's CDR3 is CASSRTSRDTQYF. The CDR3, as DNA: TGTGCCAGCAGCCGGACTAGTAGGGATACGCAGTATTTT.

This clone has just a few counts. This rearrangement joins TRBV9 to TRBJ2-3; 16 bases fit TRBD2. Trimming took 0 bases from V and 5 from J; bases not matched to a gene: 6. This CDR3 has 18 amino acids. From germline, CDR1 is SGDLS and CDR2 YYNGEE. As DNA, the CDR3 is TGTGCCAGCAGCGTAGACGGGACTAGCGGGGGGGCCCAAGATACGCAGTATTTT. Its protein product is CASSVDGTSGGAQDTQYF.

The rearrangement uses TRBV19 and TRBJ2-5; 10 positions agree with TRBD1. The V and J ends lost 4 bases and 0 bases, in that order; junction bases with no gene match: 8. CDR3 length: 17 residues. Germline V gene lookup returns CDR1 LNHDA and CDR2 SQIVND (reference sequence). The CDR3 reads CASSTGTGDWYQETQYF. As DNA, the CDR3 is TGTGCCAGTAGTACTGGGACAGGGGACTGGTACCAAGAGACCCAGTACTTC.

This clone has just a few counts. This chain links TRBV2 with TRBJ1-2, with no clear D. This CDR3 contains 12 residues. Between the trimmed V and J ends, which lost 4 bases and 6 bases, there was a span of 9 bases. From germline, CDR1 is SNHLY and CDR2 FYNNEI. Written as DNA, the CDR3 is TGTGCCAGCAGTGTTCGAGCGCATGGCTACACCTTC. Translation: CASSVRAHGYTF.

There are a few counts of this clone. The chain has TRBV11-2 and TRBJ2-7, with 9 bases aligning to TRBD1. In germline, CDR1 is SGHAT, CDR2 FQNNGV. The CDR3 has 14 amino acids. Trimming took 7 bases from V and 2 from J; bases not matched to a gene: 6. The CDR3 region has the DNA TGTGCCAGCAACCCGGGACAGGGCACCTACGAGCAGTACTTC. Encoded protein: CASNPGQGTYEQYF.

This clone has more than one count but fewer than ten. Since no conserved phenylalanine or tryptophan closes the CDR3, a read error is the likely cause. This rearrangement joins TRBV30 to TRBJ1-1; 9 nucleotides agree with TRBD1. V was clipped by 3 bases and J by 5 bases; unmatched bases: 7. This CDR3 spans 14 amino acids. CDR1 and CDR2 from the germline V gene are GTSNPN and SVGIG (reference sequence). In nucleotides, the CDR3 is TGTGCCTGGAGGGGGGACAGGGAGCCAACTGAAGCTTTCTTG. Translated, it gives CAWRGDREPTEAFL.

This chain links TRBV19 with TRBJ1-6; D call uncertain. Between the trimmed V and J ends, which lost 9 bases and 0 bases, there was a span of 12 bases. Germline values: CDR1 LNHDA, CDR2 SQIVND (reference sequence). The CDR3 is 15 amino acids. The CDR3 coding sequence is TGTGCCAGCTCGGTCTGGAGCTCCTATAATTCACCCCTCCACTTT. Translating it yields CASSVWSSYNSPLHF.

This clone was counted between two and nine times. The V call is TRBV30, the J call TRBJ2-4, with a possible D match to TRBD1 (5 bases). CDR3 size: 12 residues. Germline CDR1 and CDR2: GTSNPN and SVGIG (reference sequence). Trimming took 7 bases from V and 2 from J, leaving 9 bases between them. Here the CDR3 reads CASQGSKNIQYF. For the CDR3, the DNA is TGTGCCTCCCAGGGCTCCAAAAACATTCAGTACTTC.

The chain joins TRBV6-5 to TRBJ2-5; 9 positions agree with TRBD2. The junction had 14 bases not matched to a gene; V was cut back by 6 bases and J by 9 bases. The CDR3 totals 15 residues. The germline V gene has CDR1 MNHEY and CDR2 SVGAGI. The CDR3 nucleotides are TGTGCCAGCAGAACGAAAAGCGGGGGGCGCGAGGCCCAGTACTTC. It yields the protein CASRTKSGGREAQYF.

In nucleotides, the CDR3 is TGCGCCAGCAGCTGGGGACTCCAAGAGACCCAGTACTTC. This codes for CASSWGLQETQYF. This sequence joins TRBV5-1 and TRBJ2-5; D is perhaps TRBD2 (6 bases). Trimming pared 3 bases from V and 1 base from J, leaving 7 bases between. Per germline, CDR1 SGHRS and CDR2 YFSETQ. The CDR3 extends over 13 amino acids.

This clone occurred a few times. This sequence joins TRBV15 and TRBJ1-6; no clear D. The CDR3 sequence is 15 residues long. Germline values: CDR1 LNHNV, CDR2 YYDKDF (reference sequence). Between the trimmed V and J ends, which lost 0 bases and 7 bases, there was a span of 10 bases. CDR3 in DNA: TGTGCCACCAGCAGAGATTACAGCCGGAATTCACCCCTCCACTTT. As protein: CATSRDYSRNSPLHF.

This clone was recorded a few times. V usage is TRBV10-3 and J usage is TRBJ1-3; D ambiguous. This CDR3 is built from 13 residues. Trimming took 7 bases from V and 0 from J, leaving 7 bases between them. Germline CDR1 ENHRY, CDR2 SYGVKD. Here the CDR3 DNA reads TGTGCCATCACCGACACCTCTGGAAACACCATATATTTT. Translation: CAITDTSGNTIYF.

This clone was seen more than once but under ten times. This chain connects TRBV28 to TRBJ1-5, with 7 nucleotides matching TRBD1. This CDR3 is built from 15 residues. J lost 6 bases, V lost 3 bases, and 8 bases had no gene match. Germline V gives CDR1 MDHEN, CDR2 SYDVKM. CDR3 DNA: TGTGCCAGCAGTTTGTCCAGGGGGGTTGGTCAGCCCCAGCATTTT. Its protein product is CASSLSRGVGQPQHF.

The chain combines TRBV19 with TRBJ2-1, with D perhaps matching TRBD1 (5 bases). The CDR3 contains 11 residues. Trimming took off 5 bases at V and 9 bases at J, with 8 bases between the two ends. Germline-derived CDR1 and CDR2 are LNHDA and SQIVND (reference sequence). The CDR3 loop is CASSSGREQFF. CDR3 DNA sequence: TGTGCCAGTAGTTCAGGGCGTGAGCAGTTCTTC.

V gene TRBV11-3 combines with J gene TRBJ2-2; no clear D gene. The germline V gene has CDR1 SGHNT and CDR2 YENEEA. The CDR3 spans 12 residues. Trimming cost V 3 bases and J 6 bases, with 5 bases left between them. In DNA form, the CDR3 reads TGTGCCAGCAGCTTCTCGGCCGGGGAGCTGTTTTTT. Translation gives CASSFSAGELFF.

This clone was recorded a few times. V gene TRBV5-4 combines with J gene TRBJ2-3; TRBD2 agrees at 14 bases. Germline V CDR1 and CDR2: SGHNT, YYREEE (reference sequence). The V and J ends lost 4 bases and 1 base, in that order; junction bases with no gene match: 2. The CDR3 has 16 amino acids. The CDR3 spells CASSRTSGGRTDTQYF. Here the CDR3 DNA reads TGTGCCAGCAGCCGGACTAGCGGGGGGCGCACAGATACGCAGTATTTT.

This chain joins TRBV5-6 and TRBJ2-1; D is ambiguous. Trimming stripped 4 bases from V and 8 bases from J, with 13 bases between. The germline V gene has CDR1 SGHDT and CDR2 YYEEEE. This CDR3 is built from 13 residues. The CDR3 DNA reads TGTGCCAGCAGCCTGGATTCAGTCTATGAGCAGTTCTTC. Its translation is CASSLDSVYEQFF.

V usage is TRBV5-6 and J usage is TRBJ2-5; D gene uncertain. Germline V gene lookup returns CDR1 SGHDT and CDR2 YYEEEE. CDR3 length equals 11 residues. Deletions cut 2 bases from V and 5 bases from J, with 4 bases between. CDR3: CASSFGETQYF. The DNA of the CDR3 is TGTGCCAGCAGCTTCGGGGAGACCCAGTACTTC.

This clone was counted only a few times. The chain uses TRBV6-5 and TRBJ1-3, with TRBD1 matching over 7 bases. CDR1 MNHEY and CDR2 SVGAGI come from the germline V gene. This CDR3 is 15 amino acids long. With V trimmed by 0 bases and J by 3 bases, 2 bases remained unmatched. The CDR3 coding sequence is TGTGCCAGCAGTTACTCCAGACAGGGTGGAAACACCATATATTTT. Translated, it gives CASSYSRQGGNTIYF.